Here is one TCR beta chain with its context. It lacks a known antigen. Base qualities are not at hand, and no much larger clone is one base apart. This sample was taken from a study of blood T cell repertoires in COVID-19 (dated by TCRdb to about 2020). About the study as a whole: Samples from collaborators originated in the United States, Italy and Spain and spanned both the acute and convalescent phases of COVID-19. The prospective study material was composed of cDNA or gDNA derived from T cells, B-cell-depleted T cells, or PBMCs. The dataset comprised deeply sampled blood TCRbeta repertoires from subjects exposed to, actively infected with, or recovered from COVID-19. A freely available public database, intended as a resource for researchers studying the immune response to SARS-CoV-2, is where the repertoires were released. The samples were drawn from the first 160 participants of the ongoing ImmuneRACE study and from under 1,500 subjects provided by 6 global collaborators. The sample metadata nearly always contained a de-identified subject ID, COVID-19 status, age in years and sex. Where available, HLA class I and class II types were taken from metadata supplied by the sample provider and were not determined by assay-based typing.

TCRbeta CDR3 regions were amplified from genomic DNA using the immunoSEQ Assay, a bias-controlled multiplex PCR. Processing in the source paper ran as follows. Within the assay, amplification of reference gene primers was used to estimate how many nucleated cells each sample contained. To quantify the absolute abundance of each unique TCRbeta CDR3 rearrangement, sequence reads were collapsed and filtered. For each sample, productive Simpson clonality was calculated by taking the square root of Simpson's diversity index across productive rearrangements. TCRdb mirrors the immuneACCESS table, restricted to in-frame sequences. Some clones are absent from its copies; in checked studies, under half trace to an unresolved V gene, and the reason for the others is unknown. V, J and clone size reflect that table, while D and trimming were determined from the DNA. In all, the sample holds roughly 180,000 clones, and around 81% of those were seen once. Approximately 10% of the sample is taken by the ten largest.

Broader findings and caveats from the paper: How much clinical and demographic metadata was included differed by source and by participant, and the metadata was provided uncurated.

Relative to germline, V is missing 1 base and J is missing 3 bases, with 6 bases of the junction outside any gene match. The CDR3, cysteine through phenylalanine, is 16 amino acids long. Just the 48-base CDR3 DNA is kept, in frame starting at base 1. In Seattle, one collaborating source enrolled patients while the infection was active and tracked those patients longitudinally over the course of disease. Whole blood was collected in K2EDTA tubes by collaborating institutions according to the institutions' own protocols. For TCRbeta analysis, collaborators shipped samples in one of three forms: frozen whole blood, isolated PBMCs, or DNA extracted from either of those sample types.

This receptor was taken from a woman between 40 and 55 years old with COVID-19, enrolled during active disease. The specimen was peripheral blood. The chain is made from TRBV5-3 and TRBJ2-1, and 8 bases in between align with TRBD2. TRBV5-3 is an ORF, and what it does is uncertain. DNA sequence: TGTGCCAGAAGCTTGATCTTCCGGGAGGGCTACAATGAGCAGTTCTTC. Translated, it gives CARSLIFREGYNEQFF.